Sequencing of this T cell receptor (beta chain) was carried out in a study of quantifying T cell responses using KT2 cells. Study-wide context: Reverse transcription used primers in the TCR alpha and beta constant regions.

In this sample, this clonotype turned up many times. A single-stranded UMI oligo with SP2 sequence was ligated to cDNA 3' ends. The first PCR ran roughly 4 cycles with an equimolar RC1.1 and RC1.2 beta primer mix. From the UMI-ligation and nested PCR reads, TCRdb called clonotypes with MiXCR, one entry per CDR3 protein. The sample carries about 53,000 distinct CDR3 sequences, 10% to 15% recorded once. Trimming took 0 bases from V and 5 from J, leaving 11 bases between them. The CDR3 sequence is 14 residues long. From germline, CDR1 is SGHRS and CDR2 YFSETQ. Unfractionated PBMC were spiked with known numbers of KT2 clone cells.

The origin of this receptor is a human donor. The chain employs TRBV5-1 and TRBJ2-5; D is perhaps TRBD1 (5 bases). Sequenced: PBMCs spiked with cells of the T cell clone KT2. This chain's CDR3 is CASSLEGSGETQYF. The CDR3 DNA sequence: TGCGCCAGCAGCTTGGAGGGGTCCGGGGAGACCCAGTACTTC.